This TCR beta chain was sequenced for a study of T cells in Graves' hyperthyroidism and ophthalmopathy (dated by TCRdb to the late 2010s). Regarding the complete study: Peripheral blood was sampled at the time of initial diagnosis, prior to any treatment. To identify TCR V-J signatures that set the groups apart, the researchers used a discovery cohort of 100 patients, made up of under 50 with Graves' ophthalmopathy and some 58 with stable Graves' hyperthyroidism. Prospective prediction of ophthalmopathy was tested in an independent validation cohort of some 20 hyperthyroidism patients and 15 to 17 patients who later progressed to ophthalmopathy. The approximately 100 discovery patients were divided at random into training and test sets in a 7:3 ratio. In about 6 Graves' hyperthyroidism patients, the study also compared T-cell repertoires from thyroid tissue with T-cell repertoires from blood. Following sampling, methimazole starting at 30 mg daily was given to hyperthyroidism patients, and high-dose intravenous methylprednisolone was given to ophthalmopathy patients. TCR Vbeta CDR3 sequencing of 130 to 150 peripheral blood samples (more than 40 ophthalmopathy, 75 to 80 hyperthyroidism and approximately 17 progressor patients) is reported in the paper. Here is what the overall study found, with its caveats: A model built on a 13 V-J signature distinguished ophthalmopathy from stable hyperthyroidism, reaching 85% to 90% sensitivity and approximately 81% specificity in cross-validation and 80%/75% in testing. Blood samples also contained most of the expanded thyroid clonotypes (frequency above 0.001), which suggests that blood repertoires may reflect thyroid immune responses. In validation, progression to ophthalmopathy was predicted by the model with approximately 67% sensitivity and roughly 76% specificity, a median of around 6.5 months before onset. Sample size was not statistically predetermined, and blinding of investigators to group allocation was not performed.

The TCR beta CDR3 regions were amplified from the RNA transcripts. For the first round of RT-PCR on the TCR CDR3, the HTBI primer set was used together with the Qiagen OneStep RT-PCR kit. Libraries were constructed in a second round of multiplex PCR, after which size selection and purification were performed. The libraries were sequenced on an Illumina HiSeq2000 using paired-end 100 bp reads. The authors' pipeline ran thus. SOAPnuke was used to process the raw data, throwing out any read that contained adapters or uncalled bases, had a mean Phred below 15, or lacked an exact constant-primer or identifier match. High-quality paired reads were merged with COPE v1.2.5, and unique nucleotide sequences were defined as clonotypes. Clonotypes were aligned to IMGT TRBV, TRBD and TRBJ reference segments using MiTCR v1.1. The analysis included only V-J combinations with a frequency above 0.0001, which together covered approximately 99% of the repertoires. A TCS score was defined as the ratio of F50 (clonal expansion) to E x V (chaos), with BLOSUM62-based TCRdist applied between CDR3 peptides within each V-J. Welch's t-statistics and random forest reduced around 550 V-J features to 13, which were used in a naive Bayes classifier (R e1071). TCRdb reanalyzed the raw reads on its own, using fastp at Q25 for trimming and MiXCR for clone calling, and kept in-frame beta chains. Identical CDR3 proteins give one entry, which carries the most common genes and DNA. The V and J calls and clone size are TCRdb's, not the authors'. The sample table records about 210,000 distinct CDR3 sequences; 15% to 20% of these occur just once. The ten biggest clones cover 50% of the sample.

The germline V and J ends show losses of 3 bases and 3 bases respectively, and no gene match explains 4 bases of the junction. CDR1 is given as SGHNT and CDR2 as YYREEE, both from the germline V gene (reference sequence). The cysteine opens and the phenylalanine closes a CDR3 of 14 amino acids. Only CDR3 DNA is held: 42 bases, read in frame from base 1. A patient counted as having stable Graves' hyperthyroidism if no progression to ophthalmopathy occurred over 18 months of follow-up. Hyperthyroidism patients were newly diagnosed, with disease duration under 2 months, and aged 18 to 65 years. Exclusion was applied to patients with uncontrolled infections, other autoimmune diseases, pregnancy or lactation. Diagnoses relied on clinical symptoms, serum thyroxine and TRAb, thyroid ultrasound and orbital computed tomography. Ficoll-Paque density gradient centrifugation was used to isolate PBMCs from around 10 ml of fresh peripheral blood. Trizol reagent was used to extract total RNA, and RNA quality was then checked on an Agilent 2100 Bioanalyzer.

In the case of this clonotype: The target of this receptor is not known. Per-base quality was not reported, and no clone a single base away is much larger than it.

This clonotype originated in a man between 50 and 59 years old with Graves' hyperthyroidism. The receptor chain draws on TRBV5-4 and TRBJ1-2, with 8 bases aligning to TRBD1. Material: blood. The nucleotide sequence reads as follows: TGTGCCAGCAGCTACAAGACAGGGGACTATGGCTACACCTTC. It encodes CASSYKTGDYGYTF.